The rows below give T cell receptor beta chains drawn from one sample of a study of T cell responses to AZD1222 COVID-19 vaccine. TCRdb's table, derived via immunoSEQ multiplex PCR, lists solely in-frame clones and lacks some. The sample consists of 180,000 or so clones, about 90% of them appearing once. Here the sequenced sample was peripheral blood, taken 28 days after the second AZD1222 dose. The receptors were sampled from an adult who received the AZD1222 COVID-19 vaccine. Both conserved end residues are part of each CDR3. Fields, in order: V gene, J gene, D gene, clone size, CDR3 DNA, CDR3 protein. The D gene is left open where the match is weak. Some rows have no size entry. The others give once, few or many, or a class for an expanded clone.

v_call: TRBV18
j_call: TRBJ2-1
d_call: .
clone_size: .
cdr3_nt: TGTGCCAGCTCACCCCCGGGCCGCCCCCGTAGCTCCTACAATGAGCAGTTCTTC
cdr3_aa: CASSPPGRPRSSYNEQFF

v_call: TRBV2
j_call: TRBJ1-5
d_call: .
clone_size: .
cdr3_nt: TGTGCCAGCAGTGAAATGGCTTTACCCCAGCATTTT
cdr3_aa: CASSEMALPQHF

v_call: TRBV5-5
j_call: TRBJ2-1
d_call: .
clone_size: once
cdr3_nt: TGTGCCAGCAGCTTCCTGGGGGGCTCCTACAATGAGCAGTTCTTC
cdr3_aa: CASSFLGGSYNEQFF

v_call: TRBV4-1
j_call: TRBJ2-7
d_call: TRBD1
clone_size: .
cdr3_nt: TGCGCCAGCAGCCAAGACAGGGGGAGCTCCTACGAGCAGTACTTC
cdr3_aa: CASSQDRGSSYEQYF

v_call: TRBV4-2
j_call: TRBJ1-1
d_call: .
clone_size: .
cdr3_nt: TGTGCCAGCAGCCAAGGGGCCAGACAGAACACTGAAGCTTTCTTT
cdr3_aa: CASSQGARQNTEAFF

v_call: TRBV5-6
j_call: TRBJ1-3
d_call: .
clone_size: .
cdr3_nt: TGTGCCAGCAGCTTACCCGACTCTGGAAACACCATATATTTT
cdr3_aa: CASSLPDSGNTIYF

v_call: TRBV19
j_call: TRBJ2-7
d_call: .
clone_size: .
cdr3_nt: TGTGCCAGTAGTATAAGGGGGGACCAGCCAAACTACGAGCAGTACTTC
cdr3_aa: CASSIRGDQPNYEQYF

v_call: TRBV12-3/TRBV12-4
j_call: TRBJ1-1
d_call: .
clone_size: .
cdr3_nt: TGTGCCAGCACCCCCGGGAACACTGAAGCTTTCTTT
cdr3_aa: CASTPGNTEAFF

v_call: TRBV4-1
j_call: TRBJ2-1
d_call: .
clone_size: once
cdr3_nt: TGCGCCAGCAGCCAGGGGGGTAATGAGCAGTTCTTC
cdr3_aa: CASSQGGNEQFF

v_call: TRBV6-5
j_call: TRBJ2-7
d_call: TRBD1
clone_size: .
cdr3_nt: TGTGCCAGCAGTCCCGGACAGGGGGGGCGCGAGCAGTACTTC
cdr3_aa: CASSPGQGGREQYF

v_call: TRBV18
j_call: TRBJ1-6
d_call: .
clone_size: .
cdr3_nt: TGTGCCAGCTCACCAAGGGTGGCCTTTAATTCACCCCTCCACTTT
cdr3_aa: CASSPRVAFNSPLHF

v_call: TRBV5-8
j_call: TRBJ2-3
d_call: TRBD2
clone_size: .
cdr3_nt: TGTGCCAGCATCCCACTAGCGGGGGATAAAACAGATACGCAGTATTTT
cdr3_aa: CASIPLAGDKTDTQYF

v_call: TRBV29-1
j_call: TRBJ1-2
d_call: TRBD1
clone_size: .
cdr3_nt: TGCAGCGCCCTGGGACAGGGGGACTATGGCTACACCTTC
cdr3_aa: CSALGQGDYGYTF

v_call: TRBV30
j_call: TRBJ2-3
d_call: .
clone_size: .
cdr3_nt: TGTGCCTGGAGTCGAACAGGCACAGATACGCAGTATTTT
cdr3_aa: CAWSRTGTDTQYF

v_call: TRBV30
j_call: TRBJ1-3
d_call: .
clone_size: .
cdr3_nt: TGTGCCTGGAGCCTACAGGCGACAGGTGGAAACACCATATATTTT
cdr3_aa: CAWSLQATGGNTIYF

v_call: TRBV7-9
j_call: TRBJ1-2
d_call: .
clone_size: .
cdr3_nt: TGTGCCAGCAGCTTAGCGTTAGGCGACTATGGCTACACCTTC
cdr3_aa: CASSLALGDYGYTF

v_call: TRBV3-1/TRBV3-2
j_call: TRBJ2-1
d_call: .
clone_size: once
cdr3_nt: TGTGCCAGCAGCCAAGATTACGACAGTTACAATGAGCAGTTCTTC
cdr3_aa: CASSQDYDSYNEQFF

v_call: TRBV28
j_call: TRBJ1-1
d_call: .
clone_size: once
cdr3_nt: TGTGCCAGCAGTCGCAGGGGTCTTGAGGCTTTCTTT
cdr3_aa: CASSRRGLEAFF

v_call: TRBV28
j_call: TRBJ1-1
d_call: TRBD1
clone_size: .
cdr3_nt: TGTGCCAGCAGCCCGACAGGGGTGACTGAAGCTTTCTTT
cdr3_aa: CASSPTGVTEAFF

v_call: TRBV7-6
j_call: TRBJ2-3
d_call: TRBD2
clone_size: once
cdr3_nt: TGTGCCAGCAGCCCAACTCGATTAGCGGGACGGGATACGCAGTATTTT
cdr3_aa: CASSPTRLAGRDTQYF

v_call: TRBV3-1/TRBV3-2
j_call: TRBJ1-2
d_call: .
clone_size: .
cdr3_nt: TGTGCCAGCAGCCACCGCTCTTCTAACTATGGCTACACCTTC
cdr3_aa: CASSHRSSNYGYTF

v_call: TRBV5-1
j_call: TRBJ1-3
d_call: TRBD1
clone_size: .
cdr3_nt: TGCGCCAGCAGCTCCGGACAGGGTAGGGCTGGAAACACCATATATTTT
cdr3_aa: CASSSGQGRAGNTIYF

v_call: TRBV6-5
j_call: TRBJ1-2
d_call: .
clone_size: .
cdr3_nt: TGTGCCAGCAGTCTGGCTTCGGGGGTCTCGGGTGGCTACACCTTC
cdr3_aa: CASSLASGVSGGYTF